This T cell receptor beta chain was sequenced in a study of OX40 agonist ivuxolimab in advanced cancers. Study-wide background: The patients received ivuxolimab by intravenous route every 2 weeks at 0.01 to 10 mg/kg. Overall study results and limits: Compared with CD4+, CD8+ T cells on average had more expanded clones. The authors did not determine the antigen specificity of the expanded peripheral T cells. By week 6 at 0.1 to 3.0 mg/kg, blood CD4+ and CD8+ T cells had expanded clonally.

Regarding this clone: Its cognate antigen is unknown.

V lost 0 bases and J lost 4, with 15 bases in between. CDR1 and CDR2 (germline): SGDLS, YYNGEE. This CDR3 contains 16 residues. Libraries were prepared by immunoSEQ multiplex PCR; TCRdb keeps only in-frame clonotypes and omits some of them. The sample carries 15,000 to 20,000 clones, 87% recorded once. V gene TRBV9 combines with J gene TRBJ2-3, with TRBD2 as a possible D gene (5 bases). The sample was CD4+ or CD8+ T cells sorted from blood, taken in a trial of the OX40 agonist ivuxolimab. The clonotype comes from an adult with an advanced solid tumor such as melanoma, head and neck, liver or kidney cancer. CDR3 loop: CASSVGGEGQADTQYF. The CDR3 DNA reads as TGTGCCAGCAGCGTAGGAGGAGAGGGCCAAGCAGATACGCAGTATTTT.